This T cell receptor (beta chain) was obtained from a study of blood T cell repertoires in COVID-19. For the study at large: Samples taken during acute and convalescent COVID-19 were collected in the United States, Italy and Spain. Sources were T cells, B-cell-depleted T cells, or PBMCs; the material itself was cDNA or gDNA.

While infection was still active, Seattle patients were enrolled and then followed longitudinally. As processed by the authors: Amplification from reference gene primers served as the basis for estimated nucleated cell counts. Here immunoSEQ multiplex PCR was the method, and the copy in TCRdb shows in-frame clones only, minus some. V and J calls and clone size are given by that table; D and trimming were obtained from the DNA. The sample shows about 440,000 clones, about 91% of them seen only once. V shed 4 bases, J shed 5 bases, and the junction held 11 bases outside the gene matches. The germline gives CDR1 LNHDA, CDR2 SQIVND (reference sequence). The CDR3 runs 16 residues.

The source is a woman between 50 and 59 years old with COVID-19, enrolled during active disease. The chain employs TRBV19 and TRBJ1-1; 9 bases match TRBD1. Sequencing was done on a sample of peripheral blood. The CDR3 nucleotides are TGTGCCAGTAGTACATCGAAACAGGGGGCACGTACTGAAGCTTTCTTT. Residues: CASSTSKQGARTEAFF.